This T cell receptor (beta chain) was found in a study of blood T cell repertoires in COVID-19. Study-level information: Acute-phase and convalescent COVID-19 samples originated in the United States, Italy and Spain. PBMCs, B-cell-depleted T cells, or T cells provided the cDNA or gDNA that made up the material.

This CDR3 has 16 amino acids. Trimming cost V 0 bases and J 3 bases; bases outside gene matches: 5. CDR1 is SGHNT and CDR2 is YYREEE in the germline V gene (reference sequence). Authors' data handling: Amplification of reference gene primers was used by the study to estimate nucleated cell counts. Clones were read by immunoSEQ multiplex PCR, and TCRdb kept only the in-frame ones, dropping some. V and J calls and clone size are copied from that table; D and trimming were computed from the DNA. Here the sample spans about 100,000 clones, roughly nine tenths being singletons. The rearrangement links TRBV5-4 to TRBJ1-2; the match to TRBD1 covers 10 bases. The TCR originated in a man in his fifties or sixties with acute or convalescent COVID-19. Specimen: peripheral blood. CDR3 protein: CASSLGGTGEYYGYTF. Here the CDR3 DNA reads TGTGCCAGCAGCTTGGGCGGGACAGGGGAATACTATGGCTACACCTTC.